The sequence of this T cell receptor beta chain was determined in a study of T cell responses to AZD1222 COVID-19 vaccine. This clone was observed a few times. The protocol was immunoSEQ multiplex PCR, while the TCRdb copy is restricted to in-frame clones and leaves out a portion. This table has 150,000 to 180,000 clones, about 88% appearing once. The CDR3 is 15 residues long. Per the germline V gene, CDR1 is LNHDA and CDR2 is SQIVND (reference sequence). Between the trimmed V and J ends, which lost 1 base and 5 bases, there was a span of 15 bases. This chain joins TRBV19 and TRBJ2-7, with D perhaps assigned TRBD1 or TRBD2 (6 bases each). This receptor was identified in an adult in good health. The material was peripheral blood, obtained on day 0 of AZD1222 vaccination. CDR3 region: CASSIGRGQFNEQYF. The CDR3 DNA reads as TGTGCCAGTAGTATAGGCCGGGGGCAATTCAACGAGCAGTACTTC.